Listed below are T cell receptor beta chains from one sample, sequenced in a study of blood T cell repertoires in COVID-19. Some clones are missing from TCRdb's copy, which holds only in-frame ones; the method was immunoSEQ multiplex PCR. The sample includes 250,000 to 350,000 clones, approximately 88% of them seen just once. Sequenced material: peripheral blood. The receptor source for this set is a human donor with COVID-19, enrolled during active disease. The donor label of this sample is uncertain. CDR3s include the opening cysteine and the closing phenylalanine or tryptophan. D genes are given only for firm matches. The size of a clone is reported for some rows only, either as once, few or many, or as a class for expanded clones.

j_gene,abundance,d_gene,v_gene,CDR3nt,CDR3aa
TRBJ2-2,NA,NA,TRBV6-5,TGTGCCAGCAGCCGAGGGAGCGGGGAGCTGTTTTTT,CASSRGSGELFF
TRBJ1-1,once,TRBD1,TRBV19,TGTGCCAGTAGTAAAACAGGGGGGACTACTGAAGCTTTCTTT,CASSKTGGTTEAFF
TRBJ2-1,NA,TRBD1,TRBV19,TGTGCCAGTAGCAGGGGGGCAGGGGGCAATCACAATGAGCAGTTCTTC,CASSRGAGGNHNEQFF
TRBJ2-1,NA,TRBD2,TRBV4-1,TGCGCCAGCAGCCAAGACGGTAAACTAGCGGGAGGGCTTTCATACAATGAGCAGTTCTTC,CASSQDGKLAGGLSYNEQFF
TRBJ1-6,NA,NA,TRBV9,TGTGCCAGCAGCGTATACAGGGAGAATTCACCCCTCCACTTT,CASSVYRENSPLHF
TRBJ2-4,NA,TRBD1,TRBV28,TGTGCCAGCATCTTATCGGGACAGGGCAGACTCCTAACCCCACCAGCCAAAAACATTCAGTACTTC,CASILSGQGRLLTPPAKNIQYF
TRBJ1-1,NA,NA,TRBV6-1,TGTGCCAGCAGTGAAGGTCGGGTGACTGAAGCTTTCTTT,CASSEGRVTEAFF
TRBJ2-7,NA,TRBD1,TRBV19,TGTGCCAGTAGTATATTCCCTCGCACAGGGGGATCCTACGAGCAGTACTTC,CASSIFPRTGGSYEQYF
TRBJ2-3,NA,TRBD2,TRBV29-1,TGCAGCGTCTCTGGGACTAGGGCAACAGATACGCAGTATTTT,CSVSGTRATDTQYF
TRBJ1-2,NA,TRBD1,TRBV5-4,TGTGCCAGCAGCGGTGGGACAGAAGTCTATGGCTACACCTTC,CASSGGTEVYGYTF
TRBJ2-7,NA,NA,TRBV6-1,TGTGCCAGCAGTGAAGCGGCGGCGGTGAGGTCCTACGAGCAGTACTTC,CASSEAAAVRSYEQYF
TRBJ1-2,NA,TRBD1,TRBV14,TGTGCCAGCAGCCAGTGGACAGGGAACTATGGCTACACCTTC,CASSQWTGNYGYTF
TRBJ1-1,NA,NA,TRBV19,TGTGCCAGTAGTATGGGGGCTCCAGGAACAACTGAAGCTTTCTTT,CASSMGAPGTTEAFF
TRBJ2-1,NA,TRBD2,TRBV12-3/TRBV12-4,TGTGCCACCGGGACTAGTAACGGCAATGAGCAGTTCTTC,CATGTSNGNEQFF
TRBJ2-5,NA,NA,TRBV6-1,TGTGCCAGCAGTGAAGGGGCAGCTAATCAAGAGACCCAGTACTTC,CASSEGAANQETQYF
TRBJ2-3,few,TRBD2,TRBV24-1,TGTGCCACCAGTGACCCTAGCGGGAGCGGGGATACGCAGTATTTT,CATSDPSGSGDTQYF
TRBJ1-3,few,TRBD1,TRBV18,TGTGCCAGCTCACCCAAACTCGACAGGGGCTACTCTGGAAACACCATATATTTT,CASSPKLDRGYSGNTIYF
TRBJ2-4,NA,TRBD1,TRBV2,TGTGCCAGCAGGGGGACAGTCAAAAACATTCAGTACTTC,CASRGTVKNIQYF
TRBJ2-1,NA,NA,TRBV11-3,TGTGCCAGCAGCTTAGACCGGGACTCATACAATGAGCAGTTCTTC,CASSLDRDSYNEQFF
TRBJ2-7,NA,NA,TRBV28,TGTGCCAGCAGTTTCGGCGGGACCTACGAGCAGTACTTC,CASSFGGTYEQYF
TRBJ2-3,NA,NA,TRBV5-4,TGTGCCAGCAGCTCGGTGGGGGACTTAAGCACAGATACGCAGTATTTT,CASSSVGDLSTDTQYF
TRBJ1-6,NA,NA,TRBV9,TGTGCCAGCGGCCAAGACAGAAATAATTCACCCCTCCACTTT,CASGQDRNNSPLHF
TRBJ1-1,few,NA,TRBV7-9,TGTGCCAGCAGCTTAGGCCAGGCGAACACTGAAGCTTTCTTT,CASSLGQANTEAFF
TRBJ1-1,NA,TRBD1,TRBV18,TGTGCCAGCTCACCAGAGGCAGGGGGCAGGGGCACTGAAGCTTTCTTT,CASSPEAGGRGTEAFF
TRBJ2-2,NA,TRBD2,TRBV5-4,TGTGCCAGCAGCACCGGGGCGGGAGCGGGAGCTAACACCGGGGAGCTGTTTTTT,CASSTGAGAGANTGELFF
TRBJ1-2,NA,NA,TRBV14,TGTGCCAGCAGCGAACAGGGCCTCACCAACTATGGCTACACCTTC,CASSEQGLTNYGYTF
TRBJ2-3,NA,TRBD1,TRBV29-1,TGCAGCGTTACCGGACAGGGGGAACCCACAGATACGCAGTATTTT,CSVTGQGEPTDTQYF
TRBJ1-1,once,NA,TRBV2,TGTGCCAGCAGTGGGGACATTTCGAACACTGAAGCTTTCTTT,CASSGDISNTEAFF
TRBJ2-3,NA,NA,TRBV5-1,TGCGCCAGCACTATTTCCCATCCTACAGATACGCAGTATTTT,CASTISHPTDTQYF
TRBJ1-3,NA,TRBD1,TRBV5-5,TGTGCCAGCAGCCGGGACAGGGCTACGAGCTCTGGAAACACCATATATTTT,CASSRDRATSSGNTIYF
TRBJ2-3,NA,TRBD2,TRBV5-4,TGTGCCAGCAGCTTGGATCCAGCGGGAGACGATACGCAGTATTTT,CASSLDPAGDDTQYF
TRBJ2-5,NA,TRBD2,TRBV5-4,TGTGCCAGCAGCTCCGGACTAGCGGTGGGGGGGGAGACCCAGTACTTC,CASSSGLAVGGETQYF
TRBJ2-1,NA,NA,TRBV5-1,TGCGCCAGCAGCTTAATGACTAGGGGTGAGCAGTTCTTC,CASSLMTRGEQFF
TRBJ2-3,NA,TRBD2,TRBV19,TGTGCCACCGGAGCGGGAGGGCCTGGAGATACGCAGTATTTT,CATGAGGPGDTQYF
TRBJ1-2,NA,TRBD1,TRBV7-9,TGTGCCAGCAGCTCTGACAGGGGGCGATTGGATGGCTACACCTTC,CASSSDRGRLDGYTF
TRBJ2-3,NA,NA,TRBV24-1,TGTGCCACCAGCCAGAATGGCGGGACCCCCCCAGATACGCAGTATTTT,CATSQNGGTPPDTQYF
TRBJ2-2,NA,NA,TRBV5-1,TGCGCCAGCAGCTGGACAATAGGGCAGGGACTCACCGGGGAGCTGTTTTTT,CASSWTIGQGLTGELFF
TRBJ2-7,NA,TRBD2,TRBV29-1,TGCAGCGGCTCCGGGACTAGCGGGAGCTCCGAGCAGTACTTC,CSGSGTSGSSEQYF
TRBJ2-1,NA,NA,TRBV30,TGTGCCTGGTGGCATATCTCCTACAATGAGCAGTTCTTC,CAWWHISYNEQFF
TRBJ2-5,NA,NA,TRBV27,TGTGCCAGCAGTTTATCGCGGGGAGAGACCCAGTACTTC,CASSLSRGETQYF
TRBJ1-2,NA,NA,TRBV2,TGTGCCAGCAGGAGGGACATTGAGGGCTACACCTTC,CASRRDIEGYTF
TRBJ1-4,NA,TRBD1,TRBV6-5,TGTGCCAGCAGTTCTGGACAGGGTATAGAAAAACTGTTTTTT,CASSSGQGIEKLFF
TRBJ2-7,NA,NA,TRBV5-1,TGCGCCAGCAGCTTGGATGGCGGGCCACCTTACGAGCAGTACTTC,CASSLDGGPPYEQYF
TRBJ2-4,NA,NA,TRBV3-1/TRBV3-2,TGTGCCAGCAGCCAAGAAGGGCTAGCAGCCAAAAACATTCAGTACTTC,CASSQEGLAAKNIQYF
TRBJ2-5,NA,NA,TRBV5-1,TGCGCCAGCAGCGCTCGAACCCTAGGACAGCAAGAGACCCAGTACTTC,CASSARTLGQQETQYF
TRBJ2-7,NA,TRBD2,TRBV7-2,TGTGCCAGCAGCAGAACTAGCGGGGTCGCGGGGGAGCAGTACTTC,CASSRTSGVAGEQYF
TRBJ2-3,NA,NA,TRBV5-1,TGCGCCAGCAGCCCCGAAGGTGTCAGGGGATTGGCAGATACGCAGTATTTT,CASSPEGVRGLADTQYF
TRBJ2-1,NA,TRBD2,TRBV5-1,TGCGCCAGCAGCGCAACTAGCGGGACTTACAATGAGCAGTTCTTC,CASSATSGTYNEQFF